This paragraph covers one TCR beta chain sequence. The target antigen is unknown. The data derive from a study of cytomegalovirus exposure and HLA in healthy donors. Across the whole study: As an earlier analysis found, about 190 million T cells yielded about 120 million unique TCR beta sequences. Regarding the study as a whole: Confirmation in vitro established that a few CMV-associated chains were specific for CMV antigens.

Primers for the PCR totalled 60 Vbeta and 13 Jbeta. Generated by immunoSEQ multiplex PCR, the TCRdb table keeps only in-frame clones and is missing some. The sample shows 110,000 or so clones, around 77% of them seen only once. J lost 4 bases, V lost 4 bases, and 5 bases had no gene match. The CDR3 spans 14 residues. Germline V CDR1 and CDR2: LNHDA, SQIVND (reference sequence). The chain carries TRBV19 and TRBJ1-2; TRBD1 agrees at 8 bases. The sample consisted of PBMCs. The clonotype comes from a woman aged 30 to 39 in good health and CMV-seropositive. CDR3 amino acids: CASSNPDRGYGYTF. For the CDR3, the DNA is TGTGCCAGTAGTAACCCCGACAGGGGCTATGGCTACACCTTC.